This T cell receptor (beta chain) was recovered during a study of CD8+ T cells in alopecia areata. Study summary: Treated patients received oral tofacitinib, 5 to 10 mg twice daily. Dosing spanned 6 to 18 months on tofacitinib, then 6 months off drug. Study-level findings and limits: Tofacitinib produced a significant decrease in scalp clonality and in expanded CD8+ clones among the top 100.

Sequencing templates came from extracted RNA that was reverse transcribed into cDNA. Measured with immunoSEQ multiplex PCR; TCRdb has only the in-frame clones, and not every one. The table has fewer than 250,000 clones, less than 45% seen once. With 5 bases removed from V and 5 bases from J, the gap between germline ends came to 9 bases. From germline, CDR1 is GTSNPN and CDR2 SVGIG (reference sequence). This CDR3 is 11 amino acids long. The treatment: oral pan-JAK inhibitor, 5-10 mg twice daily. Researchers gathered lesional scalp punch biopsies and peripheral blood from patients with alopecia areata. This clone was seen a handful of times. Antigen: not known.

The clonotype comes from a human donor with alopecia areata. The sequencing here drew on CD4+ T cells sorted from blood, taken at approximately week 39, from a patient treated with tofacitinib. The J gene is TRBJ2-5, the V gene TRBV30; D perhaps matches TRBD1 (5 bases). DNA for the CDR3: TGTGCCTGGGGGGCCCGTGAGACCCAGTACTTC. Its translation is CAWGARETQYF.